This T cell receptor (beta chain) appears in the sequencing data of a study of T-cell reconstitution after alpha-beta-depleted transplantation in children. Germline V gene lookup returns CDR1 SGHKS and CDR2 YYEKEE (reference sequence). The CDR3 has 18 amino acids. This clonotype was found many times. Antigen specificity is unknown. Sequence at one end of the junction differs from germline and may be a read error. General study findings and limits: T cells produced anew were the main source of T-cell counts and diversity one year after transplant.

Unique molecular identifiers tagged the TCRbeta library. TCRdb re-analysed the PCR reads in MiXCR, keeping a single row per CDR3 protein. The sample lists roughly 420,000 distinct CDR3 sequences, around 16% occurring once. The V and J genes are TRBV5-5 and TRBJ2-3, with TRBD2 identical over 10 bases. Sample: PBMCs, mostly from graft donor cells, taken 360 days after TCRalphabeta/CD19-depleted stem cell transplant. The TCR was taken from a boy under two years old who had a stem cell transplant for Wiskott-Aldrich syndrome, so the T cells may come from the graft donor. CDR3 nucleotides: TGTGCCAGCAGGTTGGGGCTAGCGGGAGCCAAGGCCGCAGATACGCAGTATTTT. It is translated as CASRLGLAGAKAADTQYF.